The present TCR beta chain was sequenced within a study of shared clonotypes between healthy human individuals. It was CD45RO-negative cells, positively selected for CCR7, that made up naive CD8 cells, with terminally differentiated effector memory CD45RA+ cells excluded. TCRdb's copy holds only in-frame clones and misses some; the assay was immunoSEQ multiplex PCR. The sample has approximately 1.9 million clones, around 93% seen once. Looked up from germline, CDR1 is LNHDA and CDR2 is SQIVND (reference sequence). V was pared by 11 bases and J by 7 bases, with 6 bases of the junction left unmatched. This CDR3 region has 12 residues.

The chain links TRBV19 to TRBJ1-5; 9 bases map to TRBD1. Input material: naive CD8+ T cells from PBMCs. The clonotype originates from a man aged 18 to 30 in good health. Some clones in this sample may be carry-over from other donors' samples. The CDR3 region is CAGGQGPQPQHF. The CDR3 coding sequence is TGTGCCGGGGGACAGGGCCCCCAGCCCCAGCATTTT.